This T cell receptor beta chain appears in the sequencing data of a study of blood T cell repertoires in COVID-19. Study-level information: Specimens from acute and convalescent COVID-19 originated in the United States, Italy and Spain.

V lost 1 base and J 0 bases, leaving 11 bases between the germline ends. CDR1 and CDR2 (germline): SGHRS, YFSETQ. The CDR3 totals 16 residues. This clone is a singleton in its sample. Assay: immunoSEQ multiplex PCR; the TCRdb copy retains only in-frame clones and omits some. The sample lists about 140,000 clones, about 90% occurring once. The sequencing input was peripheral blood. The V and J genes are TRBV5-1 and TRBJ1-5; D is unresolved. The clonotype was recovered from a man in his sixties with active or convalescent COVID-19. The CDR3 spells CASSLLSGYSNQPQHF. In nucleotides, the CDR3 is TGCGCCAGCAGCTTGTTGTCGGGTTATAGCAATCAGCCCCAGCATTTT.